This TCR beta chain is from a study of blood T cell repertoires in COVID-19. Study overall: The United States, Italy and Spain supplied acute and convalescent COVID-19 samples.

The table lists this clone with a count of one. Source study methods: From reference gene primer amplification, estimates of nucleated cell counts were derived. Some clones are missing from TCRdb's copy, which holds only in-frame ones; the method was immunoSEQ multiplex PCR. V and J calls plus clone size are reproduced from that table; the DNA served to infer D and trimming. The sample has almost 100,000 clones, approximately 89% seen once. The V gene's germline CDR1 is SQVTM and CDR2 ANQGSEA. This CDR3 is built from 15 residues. V lost 1 base and J lost 0; bases outside the gene matches: 6. The V gene is TRBV29-1, the J gene TRBJ2-7; 7 nucleotides align to TRBD1. The sequencing sample was made of peripheral blood. This clonotype was sampled from a man aged 50-60 years with acute or convalescent COVID-19. CDR3 residues: CSVEGGRGSSYEQYF. The CDR3 region has the DNA TGCAGCGTTGAAGGCGGCAGGGGGAGCTCCTACGAGCAGTACTTC.